The clone carrying this TCR beta chain was counted a few times. This entry is derived from a study of identical twins. This CDR3 is built from 13 residues. Germline CDR1 LGHNA, CDR2 YNFKEQ. V shed 4 bases and J shed 5 bases, with 11 bases lying between them. TCRdb itself ran the 5' RACE reads through MiXCR, one entry per CDR3 protein. The profile shows 310,000 or so distinct CDR3 sequences, less than 9% of them singletons. In addition, the sample was reused for a study of yellow fever vaccine responses in identical twins.

This chain links TRBV4-2 with TRBJ1-1; no reliable D call. Source material: memory (CD45RO+) T cells sorted from blood. This TCR derives from a woman between 18 and 30 years old in good health. The CDR3 bases are TGTGCCAGCAGCCCAGACCGGTGGACTGAAGCTTTCTTT. It specifies CASSPDRWTEAFF.